Listed here are 20 T cell receptor beta chains from one sample, sequenced in a study of CD8+ T cells in alopecia areata. Sequencing used cDNA as its template, made by extracting RNA and reverse transcribing it. TCRdb's copy holds only in-frame clones and misses some; the assay was immunoSEQ multiplex PCR. Altogether around 270,000 clones are present, 58% being singletons, with the ten largest covering under 2%. Noted treatment: oral pan-JAK inhibitor, 5-10 mg twice daily. This sample comprised CD4+ T cells sorted from blood, obtained at week 24, from a patient treated with tofacitinib. These receptors came from a human donor with alopecia areata.

This clone has just a few counts. The V gene is TRBV29-1, the J gene TRBJ2-1; a weak D match, TRBD1 (5 bases). The V end was cut by 4 bases, the J end by 6 bases, with 13 bases between. The CDR3 is 13 residues long. The germline V gene has CDR1 SQVTM and CDR2 ANQGSEA. DNA for the CDR3: TGCAGCGTTGCAGGGTTAACTGGCAATGAGCAGTTCTTC. Protein: CSVAGLTGNEQFF.

The J gene is TRBJ1-3, the V gene TRBV9; D remains unclear. The germline V gene has CDR1 SGDLS and CDR2 YYNGEE. This CDR3 spans 14 amino acids. V lost 2 bases, J lost 2 bases, and 8 bases lay in between. CDR3 in amino acids: CASSVGGTGNTIYF. CDR3 nucleotides: TGTGCCAGCAGCGTTGGAGGGACTGGAAACACCATATATTTT.

This clone has more than one count but fewer than ten. The chain employs TRBV4-1 and TRBJ2-2, with D possibly called TRBD1 or TRBD2 (5 bases each). Germline V gives CDR1 MGHRA, CDR2 YSYEKL. The CDR3 has 16 residues. Between the trimmed V and J ends, which lost 4 bases and 0 bases, there was a span of 12 bases. The chain's CDR3 is CASSPIGGTNTGELFF. The DNA for the CDR3 is TGCGCCAGCAGCCCCATTGGGGGAACGAACACCGGGGAGCTGTTTTTT.

As for this clone: The same CDR3 arises from other DNA sequences in this sample as well. This sequence joins TRBV5-1 and TRBJ1-1, with no clear D. This CDR3 contains 14 residues. The V gene lost 0 bases and the J gene lost 2 bases, with 8 bases spanning the gap. From germline, CDR1 is SGHRS and CDR2 YFSETQ. The CDR3 spells CASSLGVRNTEAFF. In nucleotides, the CDR3 is TGCGCCAGCAGCTTGGGAGTCCGAAACACTGAAGCTTTCTTT.

The rearrangement joins TRBV4-1 to TRBJ2-1; 8 nucleotides align to TRBD2. The CDR3 has 15 residues. The germline gives CDR1 MGHRA, CDR2 YSYEKL. The junction had 8 bases not matched to a gene; V was cut back by 4 bases and J by 6 bases. The CDR3 region is CASSPGTRIFNEQFF. Written as DNA, the CDR3 is TGCGCCAGCAGCCCCGGGACTAGGATCTTCAATGAGCAGTTCTTC.

The chain combines TRBV2 with TRBJ1-5; 7 positions match TRBD1. The CDR3 length is 14 residues. Trimming removed 8 bases from V and 2 bases from J; junction bases left unmatched: 6. Germline CDR1 and CDR2: SNHLY and FYNNEI. The CDR3 spells CASRGDSRNQPQHF. CDR3 DNA: TGTGCCAGCCGGGGGGACAGCCGCAATCAGCCCCAGCATTTT.

The chain employs TRBV13 and TRBJ2-2; D perhaps matches TRBD2 (6 bases). CDR1 PRHDT and CDR2 FYEKMQ come from the germline V gene (reference sequence). The CDR3 consists of 15 residues. V shed 5 bases and J shed 1 base, with 11 bases lying between them. The CDR3 DNA sequence: TGTGCCAGCAGCCGCGGGGTGAAGAACACCGGGGAGCTGTTTTTT. Translating it yields CASSRGVKNTGELFF. Complete variable domain (other parts from reference TRBV13 and TRBJ2-2): AAGVIQSPRHLIKEKRETATLKCYPIPRHDTVYWYQQGPGQDPQFLISFYEKMQSDKGSIPDRFSAQQFSDYHSELNMSSLELGDSALYFCASSRGVKNTGELFFGEGSRLTVL.

This clone was counted between two and nine times. This rearrangement joins TRBV25-1 to TRBJ2-3, with D unresolved. Germline V gives CDR1 MGHDK, CDR2 SYGVNS. This CDR3 has 15 residues. Trimming removed 3 bases from V and 0 bases from J, with 10 bases in between. The CDR3 loop is CASSDRATSTDTQYF. The CDR3 nucleotides read TGTGCCAGCAGTGACCGGGCCACTAGCACAGATACGCAGTATTTT.

CDR3 sequence reads: CSVGGTGIYTF. Here the CDR3 DNA reads TGCAGCGTTGGGGGGACAGGGATTTACACCTTC. The chain links TRBV29-1 to TRBJ1-2; 9 bases map to TRBD1. CDR3 length equals 11 residues. The germline V gene encodes CDR1 SQVTM and CDR2 ANQGSEA. J was trimmed by 11 bases and V by 4 bases; bases with no gene match: 5.

The rearrangement uses TRBV13 and TRBJ2-7; D is uncertain. The germline V gene has CDR1 PRHDT and CDR2 FYEKMQ (reference sequence). Trimming shortened V by 3 bases and J by 1 base, and 10 bases separated the two germline ends. This CDR3 contains 14 residues. In nucleotides, the CDR3 is TGTGCCAGCAGCTTGGCCGGAAGGTCCTACGAGCAGTACTTC. It yields the protein CASSLAGRSYEQYF.

This chain joins TRBV14 and TRBJ1-6, with D unresolved. The CDR3 has 14 amino acids. Germline CDR1 reads SGHDN; CDR2 reads FVKESK. V was cut by 0 bases and J by 7 bases, with 7 bases left in between. The CDR3 DNA is TGTGCCAGCAGCCAAGAAACGGCGAATTCACCCCTCCACTTT. This sequence encodes CASSQETANSPLHF.

This clone was seen a single time. The rearrangement joins TRBV5-4 to TRBJ2-5, with 12 bases aligning to TRBD2. Germline values: CDR1 SGHNT, CDR2 YYREEE (reference sequence). There are 17 residues in the CDR3. The V gene end was trimmed by 4 bases and the J gene end by 2 bases; junction bases not matched to a gene: 9. CDR3 region: CASSASLTSGGQETQYF. The CDR3 nucleotides are TGTGCCAGCAGCGCTAGCCTGACTAGCGGGGGACAAGAGACCCAGTACTTC. Combining the CDR3 with reference TRBV5-4 and TRBJ2-5 gives the whole variable domain ETGVTQSPTHLIKTRGQQVTLRCSSQSGHNTVSWYQQALGQGPQFIFQYYREEENGRGNFPPRFSGLQFPNYSSELNVNALELDDSALYLCASSASLTSGGQETQYFGPGTRLLVL.

The chain has TRBV30 and TRBJ1-2; 8 bases map to TRBD1. The CDR3 consists of 13 residues. Trimming cost V 3 bases and J 6 bases; bases outside gene matches: 6. CDR1 GTSNPN and CDR2 SVGIG come from the germline V gene (reference sequence). This chain's CDR3 is CAWSRDRGDGYTF. DNA of the CDR3: TGTGCCTGGAGCCGAGACAGGGGAGATGGCTACACCTTC.

This chain joins TRBV29-1 and TRBJ2-5; D is undetermined. Trimming stripped 4 bases from V and 2 bases from J, with 8 bases between. CDR1 and CDR2 from the germline V gene are SQVTM and ANQGSEA. CDR3 length equals 12 residues. The CDR3 sequence: CSVVQAQETQYF. CDR3 DNA sequence: TGCAGCGTTGTGCAAGCACAAGAGACCCAGTACTTC.

The chain uses TRBV7-9 and TRBJ2-7; 7 bases align to TRBD1. Germline CDR1 is SEHNR and CDR2 is FQNEAQ (reference sequence). There are 14 residues in the CDR3. V lost 5 bases, J lost 1 base, and 5 bases stayed unmatched. In nucleotides, the CDR3 is TGTGCCAGCAGCATTGAGGGGGCTTCCTACGAGCAGTACTTC. Protein product: CASSIEGASYEQYF.

The rearrangement uses TRBV6-5 and TRBJ2-1; 7 bases map to TRBD1. CDR1 MNHEY and CDR2 SVGAGI come from the germline V gene. The CDR3 is 13 amino acids. With V trimmed by 7 bases and J by 6 bases, 6 bases remained unmatched. DNA of the CDR3: TGTGCCAGCAAAGGGACAGTCCCCAATGAGCAGTTCTTC. It is translated as CASKGTVPNEQFF.

This clone was picked up a small number of times. The chain couples TRBV30 to TRBJ2-2; 8 nucleotides agree with TRBD1. The CDR3 has 15 amino acids. Germline V gives CDR1 GTSNPN, CDR2 SVGIG (reference sequence). J lost 5 bases, V lost 2 bases, and 7 bases had no gene match. CDR3 region: CAWSTGQGTTGELFF. CDR3 DNA: TGTGCCTGGAGTACTGGACAGGGAACTACCGGGGAGCTGTTTTTT. The entire variable domain, with the rest obtained from reference TRBV30 and TRBJ2-2, is as follows: SQTIHQWPATLVQPVGSPLSLECTVEGTSNPNLYWYRQAAGRGLQLLFYSVGIGQISSEVPQNLSASRPQDRQFILSSKKLLLSDSGFYLCAWSTGQGTTGELFFGEGSRLTVL.

V gene TRBV30 combines with J gene TRBJ1-1; tentative D call: TRBD1 (6 bases). The CDR3 has 12 amino acids. In germline, CDR1 is GTSNPN, CDR2 SVGIG (reference sequence). The ends were cut back, 8 bases at V and 1 base at J, with 11 bases in the middle. This CDR3 is CARSRGNTEAFF. In DNA, the CDR3 is TGTGCCCGGTCCAGGGGGAACACTGAAGCTTTCTTT.

With respect to this clone: Additional DNA sequences in this sample encode the identical CDR3. The chain uses TRBV5-1 and TRBJ2-3; no clear D. With 1 base removed from V and 2 bases from J, the gap between germline ends came to 5 bases. Germline loops: CDR1 SGHRS, CDR2 YFSETQ. There are 13 residues in the CDR3. The chain's CDR3 is CASSLTVTDTQYF. The CDR3 DNA sequence: TGCGCCAGCAGCTTGACAGTCACAGATACGCAGTATTTT. The whole variable domain, filled in from reference TRBV5-1 and TRBJ2-3, reads KAGVTQTPRYLIKTRGQQVTLSCSPISGHRSVSWYQQTPGQGLQFLFEYFSETQRNKGNFPGRFSGRQFSNSRSEMNVSTLELGDSALYLCASSLTVTDTQYFGPGTRLTVL.

J is TRBJ1-4 and V is TRBV29-1; D is unclear. The germline V gene encodes CDR1 SQVTM and CDR2 ANQGSEA. Trimming left V 4 bases short and J 8 bases short, with 8 bases between. The CDR3 contains 11 residues. The CDR3 is CSVAHWEKLFF. The DNA of the CDR3 is TGCAGCGTTGCCCACTGGGAAAAACTGTTTTTT.